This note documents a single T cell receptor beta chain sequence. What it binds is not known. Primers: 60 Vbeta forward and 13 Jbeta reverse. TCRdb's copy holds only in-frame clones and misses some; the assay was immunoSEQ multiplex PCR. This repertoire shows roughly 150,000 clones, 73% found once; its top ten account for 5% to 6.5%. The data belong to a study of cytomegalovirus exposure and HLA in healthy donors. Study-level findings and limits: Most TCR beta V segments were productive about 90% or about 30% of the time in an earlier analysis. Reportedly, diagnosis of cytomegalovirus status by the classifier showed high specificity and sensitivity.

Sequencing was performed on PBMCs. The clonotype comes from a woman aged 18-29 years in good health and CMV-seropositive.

CDR3 sequence reads: CAYLTPVREQANSPLHF. In nucleotides, the CDR3 is TGTGCTTATCTCACCCCTGTCAGGGAACAGGCGAATTCACCCCTCCACTTT. The V gene is TRBV30, the J gene TRBJ1-6; TRBD1 might be the D (5 bases). The CDR3 is made up of 17 amino acids. Germline V CDR1 and CDR2: GTSNPN, SVGIG (reference sequence). Based on the CDR3 plus reference TRBV30 and TRBJ1-6, the full variable domain is SQTIHQWPATLVQPVGSPLSLECTVEGTSNPNLYWYRQAAGRGLQLLFYSVGIGQISSEVPQNLSASRPQDRQFILSSKKLLLSDSGFYLCAYLTPVREQANSPLHFGNGTRLTVT.